This is a list of T cell receptor beta chains from one sample in a study of T cell changes during pregnancy in multiple sclerosis. Data came from immunoSEQ multiplex PCR; TCRdb stores just in-frame clones and leaves some out. The sample has 28,000 or so clones, roughly nine tenths seen once; the top ten hold 0.8%. This specimen consisted of CD4+ T cells from peripheral blood mononuclear cells, obtained in the second trimester of pregnancy. The receptors stem from a female donor with multiple sclerosis, enrolled in a pregnancy study. The CDR3 runs from the conserved cysteine through the conserved F or W. D genes are given only for firm matches. Expanded clones are given a class, and other clones once, few, many or no size at all.

abundance | j_gene | d_gene | v_gene | CDR3aa | CDR3nt
- | TRBJ1-1 | - | TRBV2 | CASSTISGIQAFF | TGTGCCAGCAGTACCATTTCAGGGATTCAAGCTTTCTTT
- | TRBJ2-7 | - | TRBV28 | CASRLRALATPRNEQYF | TGTGCCAGCAGACTAAGGGCCCTAGCAACCCCCCGGAACGAGCAGTACTTC
- | TRBJ2-7 | - | TRBV28 | CASRGGVGYEQYF | TGTGCCAGCCGTGGAGGGGTGGGCTACGAGCAGTACTTC
once | TRBJ1-6 | - | TRBV5-4 | CASSLAGSSYNSPLHF | TGTGCCAGCAGCTTGGCCGGTAGCTCCTATAATTCACCCCTCCACTTT
- | TRBJ2-3 | TRBD2 | TRBV5-1 | CASSLGGGDGTDTQYF | TGCGCCAGCAGCTTGGGCGGGGGAGACGGCACAGATACGCAGTATTTT
- | TRBJ1-2 | - | TRBV9 | CASSTTNYGYTF | TGTGCCAGCAGCACCACAAACTATGGCTACACCTTC
- | TRBJ1-1 | - | TRBV10-3 | CAISVGDEAFF | TGTGCCATCAGCGTGGGCGATGAAGCTTTCTTT
- | TRBJ2-1 | TRBD1 | TRBV15 | CATSREVPAAGGNEQFF | TGTGCCACCAGCAGAGAAGTCCCCGCGGCAGGGGGTAATGAGCAGTTCTTC
- | TRBJ2-2 | TRBD2 | TRBV9 | CASSPPGRAGELFF | TGTGCCAGCAGCCCTCCGGGGAGGGCCGGGGAGCTGTTTTTT
- | TRBJ2-4 | - | TRBV5-1 | CASSIGLAGALAKNIQYF | TGCGCCAGCAGCATCGGACTGGCGGGGGCCCTAGCCAAAAACATTCAGTACTTC
- | TRBJ2-3 | - | TRBV9 | CASSRSGAISTDTQYF | TGTGCCAGCAGTCGGAGCGGAGCCATTAGCACAGATACGCAGTATTTT
- | TRBJ1-3 | - | TRBV18 | CASSTQGYGNTIYF | TGTGCCAGCTCAACTCAGGGGTACGGAAACACCATATATTTT
- | TRBJ2-3 | TRBD2 | TRBV2 | CASRGTSGSTDTQYF | TGTGCCAGCAGGGGGACTAGCGGTAGCACAGATACGCAGTATTTT
- | TRBJ2-6 | - | TRBV28 | CASRTGHTGANVLTF | TGTGCCAGCAGGACAGGCCATACGGGGGCCAACGTCCTGACTTTC
- | TRBJ1-1 | - | TRBV27 | CASSFLGQLNTEAFF | TGTGCCAGCAGTTTCCTTGGACAGCTGAACACTGAAGCTTTCTTT
- | TRBJ1-6 | TRBD1 | TRBV5-1 | CASSLDGGGEWYSPLHF | TGCGCCAGCAGCTTGGATGGAGGGGGCGAATGGTATTCACCCCTCCACTTT
- | TRBJ1-2 | - | TRBV5-1 | CASSFVRGGRTNYGYTF | TGCGCCAGCAGCTTTGTCAGAGGGGGTCGGACTAACTATGGCTACACCTTC